A single sample gave rise to the 5 T cell receptor beta chains below, sequenced in a study of CD8 T cells in Susac syndrome. Reverse transcription of roughly 0.45 to 1 ug RNA was carried out with random hexamers. A single record per CDR3 protein comes from TCRdb applying MiXCR to the immunoSEQ multiplex PCR reads. The top ten clones hold about 0.14% of a sample with more than 110,000 distinct CDR3 sequences, over 90% of them seen once. Source material: CD4+ T cells from PBMCs. These receptor sequences come from a human donor with Susac syndrome.

This rearrangement joins TRBV4-1 to TRBJ2-7; D may be TRBD1 or TRBD2 (5 bases each). V was pared by 1 base and J by 0 bases, with 16 bases between. This CDR3 is built from 17 residues. Germline loops: CDR1 MGHRA, CDR2 YSYEKL. The CDR3 loop is CASSQGPGQPISYEQYF. The CDR3 DNA sequence: TGCGCCAGCAGCCAAGGGCCGGGGCAGCCAATCTCCTACGAGCAGTACTTC.

The rearrangement links TRBV9 to TRBJ2-3, with 7 nucleotides matching TRBD1. Per the germline V gene, CDR1 is SGDLS and CDR2 is YYNGEE. The V and J ends lost 3 bases and 2 bases, in that order; junction bases with no gene match: 12. The CDR3 is made up of 17 amino acids. As DNA, the CDR3 is TGTGCCAGCAGCGCACCACCGGGGACAGCCCACACAGATACGCAGTATTTT. Protein product: CASSAPPGTAHTDTQYF.

The chain carries TRBV7-2 and TRBJ2-7; TRBD1 agrees at 8 bases. This CDR3 has 15 amino acids. Germline V CDR1 and CDR2: SGHTA, FQGNSA. Losses at the gene ends were 4 bases for V and 3 bases for J; bases not matched to a gene: 8. This CDR3 is CASSSVETGDYEQYF. CDR3 in DNA: TGTGCCAGCAGCTCCGTGGAGACAGGGGACTACGAGCAGTACTTC.

V gene TRBV3-1 combines with J gene TRBJ2-5; weak D call: TRBD1 (6 bases). The CDR3 runs 14 residues. CDR1 and CDR2 (germline): LGHDT, YNNKEL (reference sequence). V lost 4 bases to trimming and J lost 4 bases, with 13 bases between them. The CDR3 protein is CASSPGATIETQYF. The CDR3, as DNA: TGTGCCAGCAGCCCAGGGGCCACCATAGAGACCCAGTACTTC.

The chain is built from TRBV7-2 and TRBJ2-1; TRBD1 agrees at 8 bases. The CDR3 has 14 amino acids. J gave up 3 bases and V 5 bases, and 3 bases lay outside the gene matches. CDR1 is SGHTA, CDR2 FQGNSA, per germline. This chain's CDR3 is CASSRQGSYNEQFF. The CDR3 DNA sequence: TGTGCCAGCAGCCGACAGGGGAGCTACAATGAGCAGTTCTTC.